This TCR beta chain is from a study of cytomegalovirus exposure and HLA in healthy donors. Across the whole study: An earlier analysis identified approximately 110 million unique TCR beta sequences in 170 million or so T cells.

Per germline, CDR1 GTSNPN and CDR2 SVGIG (reference sequence). The CDR3 is 14 residues long. Deletions cut 2 bases from V and 7 bases from J, with 15 bases between. Findings of the study overall: More clonal expansion characterized HLA-associated TCR beta chains than equally common others in a later analysis. It was reported that the classifier diagnosed cytomegalovirus status with high specificity and sensitivity in both the original and validation cohorts. In a later analysis, HLA-C alleles had the fewest associated TCRs, DRB1 alleles the most.

The PCR made use of 60 Vbeta and 13 Jbeta primers. Profiled with immunoSEQ multiplex PCR; TCRdb holds only in-frame clones, not every one. Of approximately 110,000 clones in the sample, 70% to 80% were seen once. This clone was found a few times. What it recognizes is unknown. The rearrangement links TRBV30 to TRBJ1-5, with D maybe TRBD1 (5 bases). Sequencing was performed on PBMCs. This TCR was sampled from a female donor in good health and CMV-seropositive. The CDR3 coding sequence is TGTGCCTGGAGTTTTCCGTCCCGGGGGCAGCCCCAGCATTTT. This encodes CAWSFPSRGQPQHF.